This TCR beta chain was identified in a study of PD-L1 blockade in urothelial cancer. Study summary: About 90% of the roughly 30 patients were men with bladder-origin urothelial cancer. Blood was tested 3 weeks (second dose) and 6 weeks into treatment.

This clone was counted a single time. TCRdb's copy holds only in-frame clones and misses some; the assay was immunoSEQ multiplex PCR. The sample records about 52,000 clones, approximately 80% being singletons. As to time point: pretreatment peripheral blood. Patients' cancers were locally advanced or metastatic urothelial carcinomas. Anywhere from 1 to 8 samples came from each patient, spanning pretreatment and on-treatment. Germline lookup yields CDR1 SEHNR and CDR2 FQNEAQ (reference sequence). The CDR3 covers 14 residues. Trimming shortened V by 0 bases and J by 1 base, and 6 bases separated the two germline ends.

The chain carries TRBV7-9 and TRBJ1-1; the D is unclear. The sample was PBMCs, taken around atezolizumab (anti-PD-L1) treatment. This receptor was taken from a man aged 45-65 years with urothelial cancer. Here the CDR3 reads CASSLAGQNTEAFF. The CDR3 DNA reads TGTGCCAGCAGCTTAGCGGGCCAGAACACTGAAGCTTTCTTT.